The clone carrying this TCR beta chain was counted at least ten times. The sample is drawn from a study of T-cell reconstitution after alpha-beta-depleted transplantation in children. Library preparation (for TCRbeta) was performed with unique molecular identifiers. MiXCR, applied by TCRdb to the PCR reads, yields one record per CDR3 protein. The top ten hold 28% of the sample, which has roughly 200,000 distinct CDR3 sequences, approximately 11% seen once. This TCR was sampled from a child younger than two with acute myeloid leukemia, due to receive a stem cell transplant. Sequenced material: PBMCs, taken before TCRalphabeta/CD19-depleted stem cell transplant.

CDR3 DNA sequence: TGTGCCAGCAGCCGACAGGAGGCGAACACTGAAGCTTTCTTT. It codes for CASSRQEANTEAFF. The chain uses TRBV3-1 and TRBJ1-1, with a weak D call TRBD1 (6 bases). This CDR3 contains 14 residues. Trimming took 4 bases from V and 1 from J, leaving 10 bases between them. In germline, CDR1 is LGHDT, CDR2 YNNKEL (reference sequence).